The rows below give T cell receptor beta chains drawn from one sample of a study of graft-versus-host responses after intestinal transplantation. Repertoires were generated with immunoSEQ multiplex PCR, while TCRdb's copy carries only in-frame clones and drops some. The top ten clones hold 0.3% to 0.35% of a sample with 85,000 to 90,000 clones, about 91% of them seen once. Their antigens remain unidentified. The material was unstimulated CD4+ T cells sorted from spleen or lymph node cells, obtained before transplant. All receptors derive from a human donor who was the organ donor for an intestinal transplant. Each CDR3 is given with its conserved first and last residue. D genes are given only for firm matches. Expanded clones are given a class, and other clones once, few, many or no size at all.

>-|TRBJ2-3|-|TRBV11-3
TGTGCCAGCTCCGGTGATACGCAGTATTTT
CASSGDTQYF
>-|TRBJ1-4|-|TRBV25-1
TGTGCCAGCAGTGAATCGATTGTAGCTAATGAAAAACTGTTTTTT
CASSESIVANEKLFF
>TRBD1|TRBJ1-1|-|TRBV10-3
TGTGCCATCAGTTTAACCGGGACAGAAAATGAAGCTTTCTTT
CAISLTGTENEAFF
>-|TRBJ1-1|-|TRBV28
TGTGCCAGCACACCGACGGCACAGTTCGCCACTGAAGCTTTCTTT
CASTPTAQFATEAFF
>-|TRBJ1-2|-|TRBV6-6
TGTGCCAGCAGTTACGTAGGGCCTTATGGAGGGTATGGCTACACCTTC
CASSYVGPYGGYGYTF
>-|TRBJ2-2|-|TRBV5-1
TGCGCCAGCATGGGGGCAGTCACCGGGGAGCTGTTTTTT
CASMGAVTGELFF
>TRBD2|TRBJ2-3|few|TRBV11-1
TGTGCCAGCAGCTTGGCCAGCGGGCGGGGGACCACAGATACGCAGTATTTT
CASSLASGRGTTDTQYF
>-|TRBJ2-7|-|TRBV5-6
TGTGCCAGCAGCTTTAAGCAGACTGGGTACGAGCAGTACTTC
CASSFKQTGYEQYF
>-|TRBJ1-2|once|TRBV5-1
TGCGCCAGCAGCTTGGACGGGTCTCACTATGGCTACACCTTC
CASSLDGSHYGYTF
>TRBD1|TRBJ1-2|-|TRBV10-3
TGTGCCATCGGGGGACAGGGCGGCTACACCTTC
CAIGGQGGYTF
>TRBD2|TRBJ2-7|-|TRBV10-3
TGTGCCATCACCGGGACTAGCGGGGGGGCCTACGAGCAGTACTTC
CAITGTSGGAYEQYF
>TRBD2|TRBJ2-1|-|TRBV6-4
TGTGCCAGCAGTTTTCAAGGGTCCGCGGGGGAAGAGCAGTTCTTC
CASSFQGSAGEEQFF
>TRBD2|TRBJ2-1|once|TRBV14
TGTGCCAGCAGCCACATTAGCGGGAGGACCGACAATGAGCAGTTCTTC
CASSHISGRTDNEQFF
>TRBD2|TRBJ2-1|-|TRBV19
TGTGCCAGTAGTATAGCGGGCGGGGGGCTGTTCTTC
CASSIAGGGLFF
>-|TRBJ2-1|-|TRBV28
TGTGCCAGCATCGTCCTAGCCCTGAGCCGACCTGAGCAGTTCTTC
CASIVLALSRPEQFF
>-|TRBJ1-1|-|TRBV20-1
TGCAGTGCTAGAGCAGACTCTGAAGCTTTCTTT
CSARADSEAFF
>TRBD1|TRBJ1-1|-|TRBV30
TGTGCCTGGAAGGGACAGGTGTACACTGAAGCTTTCTTT
CAWKGQVYTEAFF
>-|TRBJ1-5|once|TRBV4-1
TGCGCCAGCAGCCAAGGGGGGCTGGGTGGGACCCGAAATCAGCCCCAGCATTTT
CASSQGGLGGTRNQPQHF